This T cell receptor beta chain was profiled in a study of regulatory T cells in long-lasting Graves disease. Germline values: CDR1 SQVTM, CDR2 ANQGSEA. V was pared by 5 bases and J by 2 bases, with 10 bases between. This CDR3 has 12 residues. Noted time point: newly diagnosed GD, antithyroid drugs for less than 3 months. Generation of the TCR library employed RNA extracted from PBMCs. Arm-PCR of CDR3 regions with iRepertoire HTBI primers generated TCR beta libraries. A single record per CDR3 protein comes from TCRdb applying MiXCR to the multiplex PCR reads. The sample carries 400,000 to 500,000 distinct CDR3 sequences, 11% to 15% recorded once. The sample also formed part of further work on T cells in Graves' hyperthyroidism and ophthalmopathy.

The V gene is TRBV29-1, the J gene TRBJ2-7, with D maybe TRBD1 (6 bases). Sequencing was performed on peripheral blood mononuclear cells (PBMCs), taken at new diagnosis, from a patient treated with antithyroid drugs. The sequence was collected from a woman aged 45-59 years with Graves disease. The CDR3 loop reads CSVLGQTYEQYF. DNA of the CDR3: TGCAGCGTTTTAGGACAGACCTACGAGCAGTACTTC.